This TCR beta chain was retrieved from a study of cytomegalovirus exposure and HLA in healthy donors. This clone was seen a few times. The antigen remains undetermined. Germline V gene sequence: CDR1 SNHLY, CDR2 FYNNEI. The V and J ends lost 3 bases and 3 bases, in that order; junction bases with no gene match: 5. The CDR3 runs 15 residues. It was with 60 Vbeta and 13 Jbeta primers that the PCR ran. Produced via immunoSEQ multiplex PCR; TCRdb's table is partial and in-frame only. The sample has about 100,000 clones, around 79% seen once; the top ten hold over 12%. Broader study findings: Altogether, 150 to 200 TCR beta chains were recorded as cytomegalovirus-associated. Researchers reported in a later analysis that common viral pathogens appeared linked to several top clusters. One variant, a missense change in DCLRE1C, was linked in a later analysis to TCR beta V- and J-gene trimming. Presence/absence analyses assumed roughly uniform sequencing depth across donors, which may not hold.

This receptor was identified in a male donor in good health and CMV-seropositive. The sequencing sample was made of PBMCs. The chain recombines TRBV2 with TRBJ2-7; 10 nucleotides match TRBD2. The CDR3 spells CASSDAGTSVYEQYF. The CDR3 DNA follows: TGTGCCAGCAGTGACGCCGGGACTAGCGTCTACGAGCAGTACTTC.